Listed below are T cell receptor beta chains from one sample, sequenced in a study of CD8 T cells in ankylosing spondylitis. TCRdb independently ran MiXCR on the 5' RACE reads; one entry per CDR3 protein. The data hold about 240,000 distinct CDR3 sequences, with roughly 8.6% observed a single time. The material sequenced was blood, either unsorted or a sorted T cell fraction (not recorded which). These receptors came from a male donor with ankylosing spondylitis or in good health (not recorded which). The CDR3 runs from the conserved cysteine through the conserved F or W. A D gene is named only where the DNA matches it firmly. Where a row states a size, it is once, few, many or the class of an expanded clone; other rows omit it.

clone size	V gene	CDR3 length	J gene	D gene	CDR3 protein	CDR3 DNA
-	TRBV4-2	14	TRBJ1-4	-	CASSQVESNEKLFF	TGTGCCAGCAGCCAAGTAGAATCTAATGAAAAACTGTTTTTT
-	TRBV7-9	17	TRBJ1-2	-	CASSPKIVGQQEYGYTF	TGTGCCAGCAGCCCTAAGATCGTAGGACAGCAAGAATATGGCTACACCTTC
-	TRBV20-1	13	TRBJ2-7	-	CSARAGTTYEQYF	TGCAGTGCTAGAGCCGGGACGACCTACGAGCAGTACTTC
-	TRBV7-6	14	TRBJ2-5	-	CASSLTGREETQYF	TGTGCCAGCAGCTTAACAGGGAGGGAAGAGACCCAGTACTTC
many	TRBV12-3/TRBV12-4	16	TRBJ2-4	TRBD1	CASSLSTLGQGHIQYF	TGTGCCAGCAGTCTCTCCACGTTGGGACAGGGCCACATTCAGTACTTC
-	TRBV4-3	11	TRBJ2-7	-	CASSGGREQYF	TGCGCCAGCAGCGGGGGCCGGGAGCAGTACTTC
many	TRBV29-1	13	TRBJ2-5	-	CSVGGTVAETQYF	TGCAGCGTTGGGGGGACGGTGGCGGAGACCCAGTACTTC
few	TRBV3-1	17	TRBJ2-1	TRBD2	CASSRNSGSSSYNEQFF	TGTGCCAGCAGCCGAAATAGCGGGAGTAGCTCCTACAATGAGCAGTTCTTC
many	TRBV6-5	15	TRBJ1-1	TRBD1	CASSYPGTGITEAFF	TGTGCCAGCAGTTACCCCGGGACAGGGATTACTGAAGCTTTCTTT
many	TRBV20-1	14	TRBJ2-1	TRBD2	CSALSGGAYNEQFF	TGCAGTGCCCTTAGCGGGGGGGCCTACAATGAGCAGTTCTTC